The 25 T cell receptor beta chains presented below share a single source sample, sequenced in a study of CD8+ T cells in alopecia areata. cDNA serving as the sequencing template came from extracted, reverse transcribed RNA. Profiling relied on immunoSEQ multiplex PCR, and the TCRdb table lists in-frame clones only, not all of them. The sample carries roughly 250,000 clones, 67% recorded once. The sequenced sample was CD4+ T cells sorted from blood, obtained at week 0. The receptors were gathered from a human donor with alopecia areata.

This chain connects TRBV5-4 to TRBJ2-5; D is uncertain. Germline V gene lookup returns CDR1 SGHNT and CDR2 YYREEE (reference sequence). The CDR3 length is 14 residues. V was trimmed by 2 bases and J by 3 bases, leaving 11 bases between them. For the CDR3, the DNA is TGTGCCAGCAGCTTTAATCCTAACGAAGAGACCCAGTACTTC. Translated, it gives CASSFNPNEETQYF.

The chain recombines TRBV7-2 with TRBJ1-6, with unresolved D. The length of the CDR3 is 13 residues. Germline CDR1 and CDR2: SGHTA and FQGNSA. V gave up 5 bases and J gave up 8 bases, with 10 bases separating them. CDR3 DNA: TGTGCCAGCAGCCCGAAGACACATTCACCCCTCCACTTT. Its translation: CASSPKTHSPLHF.

This clone has just one count. The CDR3 sequence is CSVRQANEKLFF. DNA of the CDR3: TGCAGCGTAAGACAGGCTAATGAAAAACTGTTTTTT. V and J are TRBV29-1 and TRBJ1-4; weak D call: TRBD1 (6 bases). Germline values: CDR1 SQVTM, CDR2 ANQGSEA. The CDR3 loop spans 12 amino acids. With 6 bases removed from V and 3 bases from J, the gap between germline ends came to 8 bases.

The genes are TRBV6-5 and TRBJ1-3; no firm D call. Germline V gene data show CDR1 as MNHEY and CDR2 as SVGAGI. The CDR3 is 13 residues long. Trimming took 6 bases from V and 4 from J, leaving 10 bases between them. The CDR3 loop is CASRETQGNTIYF. The CDR3 DNA is TGTGCCAGCAGAGAAACACAGGGAAACACCATATATTTT.

The gene calls are TRBV5-1 and TRBJ1-5; D gene ambiguous. The CDR3 extends over 13 amino acids. Trimming took off 4 bases at V and 5 bases at J, with 10 bases between the two ends. From germline, CDR1 is SGHRS and CDR2 YFSETQ. In DNA, the CDR3 is TGCGCCAGCAGCACGGACCGAGATCAGCCCCAGCATTTT. Protein product: CASSTDRDQPQHF.

In this sample, this clone turned up once. The rearrangement joins TRBV29-1 to TRBJ1-2; perhaps TRBD1 as D (5 bases). V was pared by 4 bases and J by 4 bases, with 16 bases between. The germline CDR1 and CDR2 sequences are SQVTM and ANQGSEA. This CDR3 comprises 14 residues. This chain's CDR3 is CSVGGAGSFYGYTF. The CDR3 DNA reads as TGCAGCGTTGGAGGGGCAGGCTCATTCTATGGCTACACCTTC.

This clone was detected only a few times. The chain carries TRBV10-3 and TRBJ2-5; D uncertain. Trimming removed 1 base at V and 0 bases at J, with 0 bases between. Germline V gene sequence: CDR1 ENHRY, CDR2 SYGVKD. The CDR3 has 12 residues. CDR3 sequence: CAISEYQETQYF. For the CDR3, the DNA is TGTGCCATCAGTGAGTACCAAGAGACCCAGTACTTC.

This chain connects TRBV4-3 to TRBJ1-1, with TRBD1 as a possible D gene (6 bases). The CDR3 has 15 amino acids. In germline, CDR1 is LGHNA, CDR2 YSLEER. Trimming took 0 bases from V and 2 from J, leaving 10 bases between them. The CDR3 spells CASSQEGQSNTEAFF. The CDR3 DNA sequence: TGCGCCAGCAGCCAAGAAGGACAGTCCAACACTGAAGCTTTCTTT.

Notes on this clone: The junction departs from the called germline gene at one end, perhaps through a read error. The rearrangement links TRBV30 to TRBJ2-5; no reliable D call. Germline V CDR1 and CDR2: GTSNPN, SVGIG (reference sequence). The CDR3 spans 11 residues. DNA of the CDR3: TGTGCCTGGAGTTTCGGAGAGCCCCAGTACTTC. The encoded protein is CAWSFGEPQYF. The variable domain in full, with the rest retrieved from reference TRBV30 and TRBJ2-5, is SQTIHQWPATLVQPVGSPLSLECTVEGTSNPNLYWYRQAAGRGLQLLFYSVGIGQISSEVPQNLSASRPQDRQFILSSKKLLLSDSGFYLCAWSFGEPQYFGPGTRLLVL.

The J gene is TRBJ1-1, the V gene TRBV7-2; D possibly corresponds to TRBD1 (6 bases). This CDR3 is 14 amino acids long. V was pared by 3 bases and J by 0 bases, with 8 bases between. The V gene's germline CDR1 is SGHTA and CDR2 FQGNSA. This CDR3 is CASSFPGVNTEAFF. CDR3 sequence (DNA): TGTGCCAGCAGCTTCCCAGGGGTGAACACTGAAGCTTTCTTT. Looking up the rest from reference TRBV7-2 and TRBJ1-1 gives the full variable domain: GAGVSQSPSNKVTEKGKDVELRCDPISGHTALYWYRQSLGQGLEFLIYFQGNSAPDKSGLPSDRFSAERTGGSVSTLTIQRTQQEDSAVYLCASSFPGVNTEAFFGQGTRLTVV.

The chain employs TRBV5-1 and TRBJ2-5, with TRBD1 identical over 7 bases. Trimming at V came to 3 bases and at J to 1 base, leaving 3 bases not matched to a gene. Looked up from germline, CDR1 is SGHRS and CDR2 is YFSETQ. The CDR3 consists of 14 residues. CDR3: CASSYGTAQETQYF. The CDR3 nucleotides read TGCGCCAGCAGCTACGGGACAGCCCAAGAGACCCAGTACTTC.

The CDR3 is CASGGGKFGETQYF. The CDR3 nucleotides are TGTGCCAGCGGGGGAGGGAAGTTCGGAGAGACCCAGTACTTC. This chain links TRBV27 with TRBJ2-5; 7 bases align to TRBD2. Germline CDR1 is MNHEY and CDR2 is SMNVEV (reference sequence). The length of the CDR3 is 14 residues. Trimming at V came to 8 bases and at J to 4 bases, leaving 10 bases not matched to a gene.

This rearrangement joins TRBV9 to TRBJ2-7, with D perhaps matching TRBD2 (6 bases). The CDR3 sequence is 13 residues long. V lost 4 bases to trimming and J lost 4 bases, with 12 bases between them. The germline CDR1 and CDR2 sequences are SGDLS and YYNGEE. The CDR3 DNA sequence: TGTGCCAGCAGCTCGCCAGGGAGGTACGAGCAGTACTTC. Residues: CASSSPGRYEQYF.

This chain links TRBV6-5 with TRBJ1-6; TRBD1 might be the D (5 bases). The germline gives CDR1 MNHEY, CDR2 SVGAGI. This CDR3 is built from 16 residues. The V end was cut by 0 bases, the J end by 14 bases, with 20 bases between. The CDR3 DNA is TGTGCCAGCAGTTACTCAAGGAGTCAGGGAAGCAGGACCCTCCACTTT. It specifies CASSYSRSQGSRTLHF.

The genes are TRBV7-2 and TRBJ1-5; D is perhaps TRBD1 (5 bases). This CDR3 has 15 amino acids. V gave up 1 base and J gave up 7 bases, with 14 bases separating them. Germline values: CDR1 SGHTA, CDR2 FQGNSA. CDR3 bases: TGTGCCAGCAGCTTAGTATCTACGGGGACCCAGCCCCAGCATTTT. Translating it yields CASSLVSTGTQPQHF. Variable domain in full (rest from reference TRBV7-2 and TRBJ1-5): GAGVSQSPSNKVTEKGKDVELRCDPISGHTALYWYRQSLGQGLEFLIYFQGNSAPDKSGLPSDRFSAERTGGSVSTLTIQRTQQEDSAVYLCASSLVSTGTQPQHFGDGTRLSIL.

This clone was seen a single time. This rearrangement joins TRBV30 to TRBJ1-4; perhaps TRBD1 as D (5 bases). There are 15 residues in the CDR3. Germline V gives CDR1 GTSNPN, CDR2 SVGIG (reference sequence). The V gene lost 0 bases and the J gene lost 8 bases, with 16 bases spanning the gap. The CDR3 loop reads CAWSVRGRVGEKLFF. Written as DNA, the CDR3 is TGTGCCTGGAGTGTTAGGGGCAGGGTCGGGGAAAAACTGTTTTTT.

The chain recombines TRBV30 with TRBJ1-6, with a possible D match to TRBD1 (5 bases). From germline, CDR1 is GTSNPN and CDR2 SVGIG (reference sequence). The CDR3 is made up of 15 amino acids. The V gene lost 5 bases and the J gene lost 9 bases, with 20 bases spanning the gap. CDR3: CAWSPRGGEGSPLHF. The CDR3, as DNA: TGTGCCTGGTCACCACGGGGAGGGGAAGGTTCACCCCTCCACTTT.

This clone has only a few counts. The chain uses TRBV5-1 and TRBJ2-1; D is perhaps TRBD1 (6 bases). V dropped 0 bases and J dropped 2 bases, with 6 bases sitting between them. The CDR3 contains 14 residues. Germline CDR1 is SGHRS and CDR2 is YFSETQ. DNA of the CDR3: TGCGCCAGCAGCTTGGACAGGGCCTACAATGAGCAGTTCTTC. This encodes CASSLDRAYNEQFF.

This clone was detected only a few times. The CDR3 DNA is TGTGCCAGCAGCGTAGGGCAATCACCCCTCCACTTT. It codes for CASSVGQSPLHF. The genes are TRBV9 and TRBJ1-6; D unclear. V was clipped by 0 bases and J by 10 bases, with 5 bases between them. The CDR3 length is 12 residues. CDR1 is SGDLS, CDR2 YYNGEE, per germline.

The table lists this clone with a count of one. The chain has TRBV30 and TRBJ2-5; 10 bases are a match to TRBD2. J gave up 2 bases and V 3 bases, and 6 bases lay outside the gene matches. The V gene's germline CDR1 is GTSNPN and CDR2 SVGIG (reference sequence). The CDR3 runs to 15 residues. The CDR3 coding sequence is TGTGCCTGGAGCGCGGGACTAGCGTTTCAAGAGACCCAGTACTTC. This codes for CAWSAGLAFQETQYF.

This sequence joins TRBV4-2 and TRBJ2-3; 11 nucleotides agree with TRBD2. The length of the CDR3 is 17 residues. The V gene end was trimmed by 3 bases and the J gene end by 2 bases; junction bases not matched to a gene: 7. Germline-derived CDR1 and CDR2 are LGHNA and YNFKEQ. CDR3 bases: TGTGCCAGCAGCCAGGCTCCGGGACTAGCGGCCACAGATACGCAGTATTTT. It is translated as CASSQAPGLAATDTQYF.

This chain joins TRBV30 and TRBJ1-1, with a tentative D call TRBD1 (5 bases). Per the germline V gene, CDR1 is GTSNPN and CDR2 is SVGIG (reference sequence). This CDR3 is 13 amino acids long. V lost 2 bases and J 8 bases, leaving 15 bases between the germline ends. The CDR3 DNA is TGTGCCTGGAGTCTGTGGAGGGGCGCGGAAGCTTTCTTT. It encodes CAWSLWRGAEAFF.

The CDR3 DNA is TGTGCCTGGAGTGTGGCCGCCTTCGCGAACACCGGGGAGCTGTTTTTT. It encodes CAWSVAAFANTGELFF. The chain employs TRBV30 and TRBJ2-2; D uncertain. The germline V and J ends were trimmed by 0 bases and 0 bases, with 11 bases remaining between them. CDR3 length: 16 residues. CDR1 and CDR2 (germline): GTSNPN, SVGIG (reference sequence).

A single count supports this clone. The gene calls are TRBV30 and TRBJ1-2; no definite D call. Germline CDR1 and CDR2: GTSNPN and SVGIG (reference sequence). The V and J ends lost 8 bases and 1 base respectively, with 8 bases between them. CDR3 size: 11 residues. CDR3 nucleotides: TGTGCCGGACGGGTTAACTATGGCTACACCTTC. Translated: CAGRVNYGYTF.

CDR3 coding DNA: TGCGCCAGCAGCCTTCGACAGAACACCGGGGAGCTGTTTTTT. Translation: CASSLRQNTGELFF. The J gene is TRBJ2-2, the V gene TRBV5-1; D is uncertain. The CDR3 totals 14 residues. The V gene's germline CDR1 is SGHRS and CDR2 YFSETQ. The germline V and J ends were trimmed by 4 bases and 1 base, with 8 bases remaining between them.